This TCR beta chain was profiled in a study of T cells after yellow fever vaccination. Study results and limitations: Overlap between CD4 and CD8 compartments was detected for a small share of clonotypes. A large majority of primary-vaccination clones showed up again after the booster (about 96% CD4, 88% CD8).

Synthesis of TCR cDNA relied on 5'RACE template switching, which attached a universal primer site and UMIs. TCRdb reanalysed the 5' RACE reads using MiXCR and keeps one entry per CDR3 protein. Of over 120,000 distinct CDR3 sequences listed, 6.6% are singletons. There are many counts of this clonotype. Its antigen is undetermined. This sample comprised CD4+ T cells sorted from PBMCs, obtained 10 days after the yellow fever booster vaccination. The sequence derives from a man aged 30 to 39 who received the YFV17D yellow fever vaccine.

The DNA of the CDR3 is TGCGCCAGCAGCCAAGCAGCGCCGGGACAGGGTGGGTCACCCCTCCACTTT. Translated: CASSQAAPGQGGSPLHF. V and J are TRBV4-3 and TRBJ1-6, with TRBD1 matching 9 bases. The length of the CDR3 is 17 residues. Germline values: CDR1 LGHNA, CDR2 YSLEER. V was clipped by 1 base and J by 10 bases; unmatched bases: 11.